The rows below give T cell receptor beta chains drawn from one sample of a study of cytomegalovirus exposure and HLA in healthy donors. Method: immunoSEQ multiplex PCR; TCRdb's copy keeps in-frame clones and lacks some. The table has fewer than 350,000 clones, around nine tenths seen once. Material: PBMCs. The source is a young woman in good health and CMV-seronegative. Both conserved end residues are part of each CDR3. The order of the fields is D gene, clone size, J gene, V gene, CDR3 DNA, CDR3 protein. A D gene is named only where the DNA matches it firmly. For some rows the clone size is stated as once, few or many, or as a class when expanded; others skip it.

>-|-|TRBJ2-5|TRBV30
TGTGCCTGGAGTACCAGGAGGGAAACCCAGTACTTC
CAWSTRRETQYF
>TRBD2|-|TRBJ2-7|TRBV14
TGTGCCAGCAGCCAAGAGGGACTAGCGGGAGCGTACGAGCAGTACTTC
CASSQEGLAGAYEQYF
>TRBD1|-|TRBJ2-1|TRBV29-1
TGCAGCGCCCTGGGGACGGGGGACAGGGGGTACAATGAGCAGTTCTTC
CSALGTGDRGYNEQFF
>-|-|TRBJ1-1|TRBV5-1
TGCGCCAGCAGCTTCGGAGCCCACACTGAAGCTTTCTTT
CASSFGAHTEAFF
>-|-|TRBJ2-3|TRBV28
TGTGCCAGCAGTTTGTTGGACAGAAGAACAGATACGCAGTATTTT
CASSLLDRRTDTQYF
>TRBD1|-|TRBJ2-5|TRBV4-2
TGTGCCAGCAGCCATCCGGGACAGGGGACAGAGACCCAGTACTTC
CASSHPGQGTETQYF
>TRBD2|-|TRBJ2-1|TRBV7-2
TGTGCCAGCAGTCCTAACCCAGGGGCGGGAGGGAACAATGAGCAGTTCTTC
CASSPNPGAGGNNEQFF
>TRBD1|once|TRBJ1-5|TRBV9
TGTGCCAGCAGCCTAAAAGTGGACAGGGGGCAGGCAAATCAGCCCCAGCATTTT
CASSLKVDRGQANQPQHF
>-|-|TRBJ1-2|TRBV28
TGTGCCAGCAGTTTAGAGTATGGCTACACCTTC
CASSLEYGYTF
>-|once|TRBJ1-2|TRBV28
TGTGCCAGCAGTTTTGTCGGGTATGGCTACACCTTC
CASSFVGYGYTF
>-|-|TRBJ2-3|TRBV5-1
TGCGCCAGCAGCTCCAGGATGCGACGGGATACGCAGTATTTT
CASSSRMRRDTQYF
>-|-|TRBJ1-1|TRBV10-3
TGTGCCATCAAACAGGGAGAATTGGACACTGAAGCTTTCTTT
CAIKQGELDTEAFF
>TRBD2|-|TRBJ2-3|TRBV19
TGTGCCACTAGCGGGAGGGCCGTGCCAGATACGCAGTATTTT
CATSGRAVPDTQYF
>TRBD1|-|TRBJ2-7|TRBV19
TGTGCCAGCTCCTGGACAGGGGAAGACGAGCAGTACTTC
CASSWTGEDEQYF
>TRBD2|-|TRBJ2-3|TRBV11-2
TGTGCCAGCTCCCAGGGACTAGCGGGAGCAGATACGCAGTATTTT
CASSQGLAGADTQYF
>-|-|TRBJ2-7|TRBV7-2
TGTGCCAGCAGCTTAGACTCGTTTAGCTCCTACGAGCAGTACTTC
CASSLDSFSSYEQYF
>-|once|TRBJ1-1|TRBV28
TGTGCCAGCAGAGCCAACACTGAAGCTTTCTTT
CASRANTEAFF
>TRBD2|-|TRBJ2-3|TRBV9
TGTGCCAGCACTGGGGGACTAGCGGTCACAGATACGCAGTATTTT
CASTGGLAVTDTQYF
>TRBD1|-|TRBJ2-3|TRBV7-2
TGTGCCAGCAGGGACAACCGACAGGGAGATACGCAGTATTTT
CASRDNRQGDTQYF
>TRBD2|-|TRBJ2-1|TRBV7-9
TGTGCCAGCAGCTTAAAGTCGAGGAGACTAGCGGGTAGTAGGGCGCAGTTCTTC
CASSLKSRRLAGSRAQFF
>-|-|TRBJ2-3|TRBV19
TGTGCCAGTAGTCACGACAGGAGCACAGATACGCAGTATTTT
CASSHDRSTDTQYF
>-|-|TRBJ1-2|TRBV4-3
TGCGCCAGCAGCCAAGATTGGCGGACAGCGCCTAGAGGCTACACCTTC
CASSQDWRTAPRGYTF
>-|once|TRBJ1-1|TRBV11-2
TGTGCCAGCAGCGGTGGGGGGGCGCGGACTGAAGCTTTCTTT
CASSGGGARTEAFF
>TRBD1|once|TRBJ1-6|TRBV7-9
TGTGCCAGCAGCGCACCTCGGACAGGTCAATATTCACCCCTCCACTTT
CASSAPRTGQYSPLHF
>-|-|TRBJ2-3|TRBV5-1
TGCGCCAGCAGCTCCAGGGCGTTTAGCACAGATACGCAGTATTTT
CASSSRAFSTDTQYF
>TRBD1|-|TRBJ2-1|TRBV7-8
TGTGCCAGCAGCTCAACCTGGGACAGGGCCTTCTATGAGCAGTTCTTC
CASSSTWDRAFYEQFF
>-|-|TRBJ1-5|TRBV6-1
TGTGCCAGCAGTGATCGGGAGAACTATAGCAATCAGCCCCAGCATTTT
CASSDRENYSNQPQHF
>-|-|TRBJ1-5|TRBV9
TGTGCCAGCAGCGTAGGGGGAGGGGGACAGCCCCAGCATTTT
CASSVGGGGQPQHF
>TRBD2|-|TRBJ2-7|TRBV6-5
TGTGCCAGCAGAGCGGGAGCGGGAGAGCAGTACTTC
CASRAGAGEQYF
>-|once|TRBJ2-3|TRBV1
TGCACCAGCAGCCAAGAAAGGGCGGGAGATTCAGGACCGGGAGCAACAGATACGCAGTATTTT
CTSSQERAGDSGPGATDTQYF
>TRBD2|-|TRBJ2-4|TRBV6-5
TGTGCCAGCAGCCGCGGGGGGAAAAACATTCAGTACTTC
CASSRGGKNIQYF
>-|-|TRBJ1-4|TRBV15
TGTGCCACCAGCAGACAGGGGGAAAAACTGTTTTTT
CATSRQGEKLFF
>-|-|TRBJ1-1|TRBV5-1
TGCGCCAGCAGCCTGGTGGGGGCGAACACTGAAGCTTTCTTT
CASSLVGANTEAFF
>-|-|TRBJ1-2|TRBV15
TGTGCCACCAGCAGAGATACGGTGACTCTCTATGGCTACACCTTC
CATSRDTVTLYGYTF
>TRBD1|-|TRBJ2-7|TRBV6-5
TGTGCCAGCAGTTACTCCGCGGACAGGAGCTACGAGCAGTACTTC
CASSYSADRSYEQYF
>-|once|TRBJ2-7|TRBV5-1
TGCGCCAGCAGCTTCCTTGCGGGGGCGAACTCCTACGAGCAGTACTTC
CASSFLAGANSYEQYF
>TRBD1|-|TRBJ2-7|TRBV30
TGTGCCTGGAGTGGGACAGGGGGAGGAGAGCAGTACTTC
CAWSGTGGGEQYF
>TRBD2|-|TRBJ2-1|TRBV27
TGTGCCAGCAGTCCGCGGGAGGGAGGATACAATGAGCAGTTCTTC
CASSPREGGYNEQFF
>TRBD1|-|TRBJ2-6|TRBV18
TGTGCCAGCTCACTACAGGGGATGGCTGGGGCCAACGTCCTGACTTTC
CASSLQGMAGANVLTF
>-|-|TRBJ2-2|TRBV7-2
TGTGCCAGCAGCCCCGAAGCTTCTAACACCGGGGAGCTGTTTTTT
CASSPEASNTGELFF
>-|-|TRBJ1-5|TRBV28
TGTGCCAGTATAAGAGGGGGTAGCAATCAGCCCCAGCATTTT
CASIRGGSNQPQHF
>-|-|TRBJ2-7|TRBV4-3
TGCGCCAGCAGCCAAGGGATCACAGGGTTCTACGAGCAGTACTTC
CASSQGITGFYEQYF
>-|-|TRBJ2-3|TRBV6-1
TGTGCCAGCACCCAAGAGGGCGCAGATACGCAGTATTTT
CASTQEGADTQYF
>-|-|TRBJ2-1|TRBV20-1
TGCAGTGCCCTAGGCAATGAGCAGTTCTTC
CSALGNEQFF
>-|-|TRBJ2-2|TRBV6-1
TGTGCCAGCACCCGGGACTTGAACACCGGGGAGCTGTTTTTT
CASTRDLNTGELFF
>-|few|TRBJ1-1|TRBV15
TGTGCCACCAGCAGCGAAGGGGCGAACACTGAAGCTTTCTTT
CATSSEGANTEAFF
>TRBD2|-|TRBJ2-7|TRBV18
TGTGCCAGCGACATAGGGCGGGAGTCCCACGAGCAGTACTTC
CASDIGRESHEQYF
>-|-|TRBJ1-2|TRBV7-6
TGTGCCAGCAGCGAAAGGCAGGAAGATAACTATGGCTACACCTTC
CASSERQEDNYGYTF
>TRBD1|-|TRBJ1-2|TRBV7-2
TGTGCCAGCAGCCCGGGACAGGGAGTATATGGCTACACCTTC
CASSPGQGVYGYTF
>-|-|TRBJ1-1|TRBV6-5
TGTGCCAGCCGCTTGGGGGCGGACACTGAAGCTTTCTTT
CASRLGADTEAFF
>-|-|TRBJ1-5|TRBV18
TGTGCCAGCTCACCCAACAGGGATTTTTCCAATCAGCCCCAGCATTTT
CASSPNRDFSNQPQHF
>-|-|TRBJ1-6|TRBV6-5
TGTGCCAGCAGCCAGGGGTTCAACGATTCACCCCTCCACTTT
CASSQGFNDSPLHF
>TRBD1|-|TRBJ1-2|TRBV5-1
TGCGCCAGCAGCGGGGGACAGGAGTCCATTGACTATGGCTACACCTTC
CASSGGQESIDYGYTF
>TRBD1|-|TRBJ1-4|TRBV6-5
TGTGCCAGCAGACGACAGGGGGGAAATGAAAAACTGTTTTTT
CASRRQGGNEKLFF
>-|-|TRBJ2-5|TRBV28
TGTGCCAGCAGTTTTCGGTCGAAGACCCAGTACTTC
CASSFRSKTQYF
>TRBD1|-|TRBJ1-1|TRBV6-5
TGTGCCAGCAGTCAAATGGGACAGGGGAGGTCCTTT
CASSQMGQGRSF